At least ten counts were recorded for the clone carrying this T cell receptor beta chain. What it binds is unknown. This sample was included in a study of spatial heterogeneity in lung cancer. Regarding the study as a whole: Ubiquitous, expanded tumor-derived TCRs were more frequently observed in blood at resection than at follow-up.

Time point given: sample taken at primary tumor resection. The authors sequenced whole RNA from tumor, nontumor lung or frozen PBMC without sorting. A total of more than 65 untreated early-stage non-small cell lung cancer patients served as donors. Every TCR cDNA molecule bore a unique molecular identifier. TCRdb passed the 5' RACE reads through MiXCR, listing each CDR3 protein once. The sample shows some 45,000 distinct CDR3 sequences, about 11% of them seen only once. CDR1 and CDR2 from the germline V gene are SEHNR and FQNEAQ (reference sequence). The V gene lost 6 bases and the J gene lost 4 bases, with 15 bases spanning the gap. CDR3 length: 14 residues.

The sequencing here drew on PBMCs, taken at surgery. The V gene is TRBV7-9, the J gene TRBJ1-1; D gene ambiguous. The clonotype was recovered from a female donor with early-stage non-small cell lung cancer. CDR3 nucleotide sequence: TGTGCCAGCAGATCACCGGGAGCCGGCACTGAAGCTTTCTTT. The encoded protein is CASRSPGAGTEAFF.